These T cell receptor beta chains were read from a single sample in a study of T cells in Graves' hyperthyroidism and ophthalmopathy. MiXCR, applied by TCRdb to the multiplex PCR reads, yields one record per CDR3 protein. Found here are approximately 350,000 distinct CDR3 sequences, 13% to 15% of them singletons; the top ten hold about 21%. The sequencing input was blood. These receptors were collected from a woman aged 55-69 years with Graves' ophthalmopathy. Each CDR3 is given without its conserved first and last residue.

v_gene,j_gene,CDR3aa
TRBV10-3,TRBJ2-1,AASGQNNEQF
TRBV20-1,TRBJ2-7,SARPRTSGVSYEQY
TRBV5-1,TRBJ1-1,ASSLVLMNTEAF
TRBV28,TRBJ2-1,ASSLYGGTSGRHEQF
TRBV18,TRBJ2-1,ASSPSGTSGNEQF
TRBV4-1,TRBJ1-1,ASSQVDSQANTEAF
TRBV28,TRBJ1-2,ASSTPGGTA
TRBV20-1,TRBJ2-5,SARVETQY
TRBV7-2,TRBJ2-5,ASSSRTSGSRETQY
TRBV30,TRBJ2-1,ASPHGASGRIGEQF
TRBV19,TRBJ1-6,ASSIDRQYSPLH
TRBV27,TRBJ1-1,ASSMGQRENTEAF
TRBV7-9,TRBJ2-5,ASSLPRGLSETQY
TRBV2,TRBJ1-1,ASSALGDPTGNTEAF
TRBV6-1,TRBJ1-4,ASSFGGRTSEKLF
TRBV10-2,TRBJ1-4,ASSPPGGNEKLF
TRBV5-1,TRBJ1-6,ASRDTNNSPLH